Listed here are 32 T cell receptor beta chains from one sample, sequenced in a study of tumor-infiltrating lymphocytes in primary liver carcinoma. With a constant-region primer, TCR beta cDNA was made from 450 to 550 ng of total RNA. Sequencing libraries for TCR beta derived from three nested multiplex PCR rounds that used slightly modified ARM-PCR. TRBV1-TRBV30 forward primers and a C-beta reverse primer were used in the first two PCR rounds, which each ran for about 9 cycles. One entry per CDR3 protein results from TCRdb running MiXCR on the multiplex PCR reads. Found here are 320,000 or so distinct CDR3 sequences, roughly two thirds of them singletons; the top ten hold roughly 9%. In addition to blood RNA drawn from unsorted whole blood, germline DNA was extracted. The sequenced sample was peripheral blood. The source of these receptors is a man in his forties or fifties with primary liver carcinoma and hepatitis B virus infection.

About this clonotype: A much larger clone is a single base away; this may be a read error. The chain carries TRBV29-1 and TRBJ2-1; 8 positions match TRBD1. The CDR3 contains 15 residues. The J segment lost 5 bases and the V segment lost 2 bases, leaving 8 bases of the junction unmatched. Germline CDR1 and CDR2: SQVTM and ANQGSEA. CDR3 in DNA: TGCAGCGTTGAAAGAGATGCAGGGGGCCACAATGAGCAGTTCTTC. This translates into CSVERDAGGHNEQFF.

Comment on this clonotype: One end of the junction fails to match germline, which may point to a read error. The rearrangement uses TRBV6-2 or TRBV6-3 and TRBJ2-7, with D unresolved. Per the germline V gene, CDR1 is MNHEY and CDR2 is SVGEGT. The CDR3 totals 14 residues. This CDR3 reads CASSPPRGSYKQYF. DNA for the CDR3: TGTGCCAGCAGCCCCCCCCGTGGCTCCTACAAGCAGTACTTC.

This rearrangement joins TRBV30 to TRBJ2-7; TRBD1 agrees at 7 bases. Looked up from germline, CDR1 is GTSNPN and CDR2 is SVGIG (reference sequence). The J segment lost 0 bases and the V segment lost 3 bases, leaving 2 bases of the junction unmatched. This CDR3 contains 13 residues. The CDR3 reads CAWRRTGSYEQYF. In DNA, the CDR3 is TGTGCCTGGAGGCGGACAGGCTCCTACGAGCAGTACTTC.

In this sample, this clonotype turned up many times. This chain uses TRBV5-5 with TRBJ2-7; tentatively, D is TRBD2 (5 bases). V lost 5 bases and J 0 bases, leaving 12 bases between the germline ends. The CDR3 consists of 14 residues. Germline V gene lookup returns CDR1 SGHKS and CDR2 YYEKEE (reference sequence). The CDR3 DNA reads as TGTGCCAGCAGTCCACTAGACTTCTCCTACGAGCAGTACTTC. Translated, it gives CASSPLDFSYEQYF.

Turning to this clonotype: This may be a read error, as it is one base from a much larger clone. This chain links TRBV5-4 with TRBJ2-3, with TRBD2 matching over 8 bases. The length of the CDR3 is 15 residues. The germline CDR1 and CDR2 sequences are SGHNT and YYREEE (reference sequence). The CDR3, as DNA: TGTGCCAGCAGCTTGCAAGCGGGGGAGACAGATACGCCGTATTTT. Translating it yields CASSLQAGETDTPYF.

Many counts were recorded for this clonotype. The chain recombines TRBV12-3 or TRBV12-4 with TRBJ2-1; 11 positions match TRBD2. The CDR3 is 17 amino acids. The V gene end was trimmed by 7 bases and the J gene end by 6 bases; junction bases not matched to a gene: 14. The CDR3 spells CASTKNTPGLAANEQFF. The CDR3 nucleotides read TGTGCCAGCACCAAAAACACCCCGGGACTAGCGGCCAATGAGCAGTTCTTC.

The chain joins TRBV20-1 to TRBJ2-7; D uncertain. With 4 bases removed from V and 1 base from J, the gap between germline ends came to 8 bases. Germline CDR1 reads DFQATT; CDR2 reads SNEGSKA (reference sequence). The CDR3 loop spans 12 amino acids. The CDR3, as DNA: TGCAGTGCTAACAAGGATTCCTACGAGCAGTACTTC. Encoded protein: CSANKDSYEQYF.

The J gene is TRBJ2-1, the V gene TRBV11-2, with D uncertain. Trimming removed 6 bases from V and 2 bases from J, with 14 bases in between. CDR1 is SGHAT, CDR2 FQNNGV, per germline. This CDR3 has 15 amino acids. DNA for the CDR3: TGTGCCAGCAGTCCCGTCCTTGGTCCCTACAATGAGCAGTTCTTC. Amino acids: CASSPVLGPYNEQFF.

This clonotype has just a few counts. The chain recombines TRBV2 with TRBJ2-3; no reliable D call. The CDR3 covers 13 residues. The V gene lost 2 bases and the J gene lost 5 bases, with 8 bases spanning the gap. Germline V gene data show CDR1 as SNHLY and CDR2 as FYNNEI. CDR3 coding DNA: TGTGCCAGCAGTGAATTGGTGGTAGATACGCAGTATTTT. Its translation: CASSELVVDTQYF.

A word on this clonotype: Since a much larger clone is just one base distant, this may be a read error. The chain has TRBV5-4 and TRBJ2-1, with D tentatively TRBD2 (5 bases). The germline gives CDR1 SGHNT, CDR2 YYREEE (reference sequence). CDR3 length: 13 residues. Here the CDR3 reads CASSPPSSNEQSF. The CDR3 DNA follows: TGTGCCAGCAGCCCCCCATCTAGCAATGAGCAGTCCTTC. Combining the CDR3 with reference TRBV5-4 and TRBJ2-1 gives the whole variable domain ETGVTQSPTHLIKTRGQQVTLRCSSQSGHNTVSWYQQALGQGPQFIFQYYREEENGRGNFPPRFSGLQFPNYSSELNVNALELDDSALYLCASSPPSSNEQSFGPGTRLTVL.

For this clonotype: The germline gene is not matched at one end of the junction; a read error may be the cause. The CDR3 protein is CARSWTGANVLTF. DNA for the CDR3: TGTGCCAGGAGTTGGACTGGGGCCAACGTCCTGACTTTT. J is TRBJ2-6 and V is TRBV6-2 or TRBV6-3; D may be TRBD1 or TRBD2 (5 bases each). The CDR3 covers 13 residues. Germline lookup yields CDR1 MNHEY and CDR2 SVGEGT.

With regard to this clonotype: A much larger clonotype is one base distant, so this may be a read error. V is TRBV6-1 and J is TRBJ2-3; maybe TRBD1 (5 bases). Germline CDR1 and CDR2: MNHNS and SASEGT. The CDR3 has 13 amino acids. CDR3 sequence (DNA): TGTGTCAGCAGTGAACAGGGCACAGATACGCAGTATTTT. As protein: CVSSEQGTDTQYF.

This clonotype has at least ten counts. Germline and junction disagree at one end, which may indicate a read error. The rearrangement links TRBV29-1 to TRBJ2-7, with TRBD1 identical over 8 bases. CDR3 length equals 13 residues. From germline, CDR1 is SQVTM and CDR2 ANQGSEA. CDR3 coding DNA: TGCGGCGTTGAAAGGACAGGGTCCTACGAGCAGTACTTC. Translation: CGVERTGSYEQYF.

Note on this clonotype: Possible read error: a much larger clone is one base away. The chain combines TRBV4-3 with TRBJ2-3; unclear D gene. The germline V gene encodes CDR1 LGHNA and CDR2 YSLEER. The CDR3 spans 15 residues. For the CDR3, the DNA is TGCACCAGCAGCCAAGATAAGGGCTCCGCAGATACGCAGTATTTT. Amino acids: CTSSQDKGSADTQYF.

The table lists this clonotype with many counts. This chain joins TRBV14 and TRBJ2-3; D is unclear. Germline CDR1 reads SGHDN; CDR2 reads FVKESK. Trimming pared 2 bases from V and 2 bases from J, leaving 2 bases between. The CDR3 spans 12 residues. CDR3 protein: CASSQTTDTQYF. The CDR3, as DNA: TGTGCCAGCAGCCAAACCACAGATACGCAGTATTTT.

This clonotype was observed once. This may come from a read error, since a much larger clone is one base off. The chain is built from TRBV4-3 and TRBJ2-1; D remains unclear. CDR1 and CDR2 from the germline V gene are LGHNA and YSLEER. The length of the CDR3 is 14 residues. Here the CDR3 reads CAISHPERLGEQFF. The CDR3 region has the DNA TGTGCCATCAGCCATCCTGAACGTCTCGGTGAGCAGTTCTTC.

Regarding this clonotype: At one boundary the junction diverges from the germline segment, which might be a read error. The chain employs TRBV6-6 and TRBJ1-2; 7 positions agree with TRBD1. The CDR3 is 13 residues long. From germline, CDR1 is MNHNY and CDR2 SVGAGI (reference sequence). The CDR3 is CTSRRQGRDGYTF. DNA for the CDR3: TGTACCAGCAGACGACAGGGCCGAGATGGCTACACCTTT.

CDR3 DNA sequence: TGTGCCAGTAGTACACGGACAGCTTACGAGCAGTACTTC. Residues: CASSTRTAYEQYF. The V gene is TRBV19, the J gene TRBJ2-7; D may be TRBD1 (6 bases). CDR1 and CDR2 from the germline V gene are LNHDA and SQIVND (reference sequence). The CDR3 sequence is 13 residues long. Deletions cut 4 bases from V and 4 bases from J, with 11 bases between.

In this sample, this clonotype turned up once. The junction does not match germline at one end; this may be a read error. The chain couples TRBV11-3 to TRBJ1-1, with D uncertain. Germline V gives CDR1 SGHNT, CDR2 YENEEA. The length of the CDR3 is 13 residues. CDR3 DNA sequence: TGTGCCAGCAGCGCGGGAGGTAACATTGAAGCTTTATTT. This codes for CASSAGGNIEALF.

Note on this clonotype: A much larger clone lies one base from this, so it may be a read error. CDR3 nucleotides: TGTGCCAGCACTGAGGTTCCGGGCGGAAACATCATATATTTT. Protein sequence: CASTEVPGGNIIYF. This chain uses TRBV6-2 or TRBV6-3 with TRBJ1-3, with unresolved D. Per the germline V gene, CDR1 is MNHEY and CDR2 is SVGEGT. The CDR3 has 14 residues.

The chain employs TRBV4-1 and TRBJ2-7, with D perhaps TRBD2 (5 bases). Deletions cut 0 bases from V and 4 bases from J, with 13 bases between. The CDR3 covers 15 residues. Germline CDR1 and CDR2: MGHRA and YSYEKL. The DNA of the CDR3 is TGCGCCAGCAGCCAAGAGAGGGATTACCTTTACGAGCAGTACTTC. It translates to CASSQERDYLYEQYF.

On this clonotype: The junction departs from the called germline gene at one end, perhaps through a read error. The CDR3 sequence: CASTQGRTYEQCF. The CDR3 bases are TGTGCCAGCACCCAGGGGAGGACCTACGAGCAGTGCTTC. The chain couples TRBV7-9 to TRBJ2-7; D is tentatively TRBD1 or TRBD2 (6 bases each). CDR3 length: 13 amino acids. Germline V gives CDR1 SEHNR, CDR2 FQNEAQ (reference sequence).

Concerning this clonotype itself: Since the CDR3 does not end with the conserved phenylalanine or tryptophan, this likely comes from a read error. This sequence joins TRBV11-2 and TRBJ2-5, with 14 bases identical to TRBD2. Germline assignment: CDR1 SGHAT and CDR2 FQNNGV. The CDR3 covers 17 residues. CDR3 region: CVSSAGLAGGSQETQYL. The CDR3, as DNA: TGTGTCAGCAGCGCCGGACTAGCGGGAGGATCCCAAGAGACCCAGTACCTC.

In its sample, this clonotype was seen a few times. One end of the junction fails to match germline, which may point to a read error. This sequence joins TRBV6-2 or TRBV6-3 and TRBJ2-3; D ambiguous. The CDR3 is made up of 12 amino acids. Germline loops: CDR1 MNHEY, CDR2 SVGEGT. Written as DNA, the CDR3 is TGTGCCAGCACCCGATTTGGCGCTACGCGGTATTTT. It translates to CASTRFGATRYF.

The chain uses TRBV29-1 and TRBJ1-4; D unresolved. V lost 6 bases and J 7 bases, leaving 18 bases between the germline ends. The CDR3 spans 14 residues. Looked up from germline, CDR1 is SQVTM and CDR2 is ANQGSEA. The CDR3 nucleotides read TGCAGCGTACGACCCGGGATAAGTATTGAAAAACTGTTTTTT. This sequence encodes CSVRPGISIEKLFF.

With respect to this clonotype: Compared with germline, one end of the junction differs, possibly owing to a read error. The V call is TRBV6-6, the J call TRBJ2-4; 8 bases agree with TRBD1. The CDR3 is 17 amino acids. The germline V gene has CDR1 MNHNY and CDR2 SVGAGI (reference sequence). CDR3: CVSSYGTGLGQENIQYF. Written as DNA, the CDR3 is TGTGTCAGCAGTTACGGGACGGGATTGGGACAGGAAAACATTCAGTACTTC.

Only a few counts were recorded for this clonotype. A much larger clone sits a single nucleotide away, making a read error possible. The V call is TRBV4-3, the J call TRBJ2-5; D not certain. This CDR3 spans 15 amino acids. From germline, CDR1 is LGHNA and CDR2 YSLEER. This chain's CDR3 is CASGQDHGPQETQYF. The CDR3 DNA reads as TGCGCCAGCGGCCAAGACCACGGTCCCCAAGAGACCCAGTACTTC.

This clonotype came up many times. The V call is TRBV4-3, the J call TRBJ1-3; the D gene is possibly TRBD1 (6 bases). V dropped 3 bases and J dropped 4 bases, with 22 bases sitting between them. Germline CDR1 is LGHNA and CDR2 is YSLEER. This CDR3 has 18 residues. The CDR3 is CASSQGAVTGSFGNTIYF. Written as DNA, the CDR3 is TGCGCCAGCAGCCAGGGAGCCGTCACAGGGTCGTTCGGAAACACCATATATTTT.

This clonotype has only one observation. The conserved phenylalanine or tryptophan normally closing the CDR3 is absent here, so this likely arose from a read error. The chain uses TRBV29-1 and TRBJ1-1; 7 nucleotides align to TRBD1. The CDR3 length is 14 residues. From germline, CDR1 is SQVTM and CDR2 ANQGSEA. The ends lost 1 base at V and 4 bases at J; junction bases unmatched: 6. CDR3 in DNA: TGCAGCGTTGAAGCCATGACAGGGATCACTGAAGCTTTCTCT. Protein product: CSVEAMTGITEAFS.

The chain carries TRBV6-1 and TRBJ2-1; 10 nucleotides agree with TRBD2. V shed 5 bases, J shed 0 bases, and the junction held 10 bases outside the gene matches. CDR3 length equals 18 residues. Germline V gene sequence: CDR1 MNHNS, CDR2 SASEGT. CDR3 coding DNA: TGTGCCAGCAGTAGTGATGGAGCGGGGGGGACCTCCTACAATGAGCAGTTCTTC. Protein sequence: CASSSDGAGGTSYNEQFF.

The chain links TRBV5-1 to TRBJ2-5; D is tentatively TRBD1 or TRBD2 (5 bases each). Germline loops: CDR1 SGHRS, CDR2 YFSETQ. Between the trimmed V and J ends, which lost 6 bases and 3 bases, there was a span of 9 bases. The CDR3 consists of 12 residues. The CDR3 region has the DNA TGCGCCAGCAAGAGGGGTGAAGAGACCCAGTACTTC. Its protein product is CASKRGEETQYF.

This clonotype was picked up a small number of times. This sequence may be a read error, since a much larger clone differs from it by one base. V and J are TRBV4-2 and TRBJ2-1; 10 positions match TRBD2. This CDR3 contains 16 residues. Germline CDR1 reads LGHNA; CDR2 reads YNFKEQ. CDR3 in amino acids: CVSSQRLAGAGNEQFF. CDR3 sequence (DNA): TGTGTCAGCAGCCAACGCCTAGCGGGAGCCGGCAATGAGCAGTTCTTC.